This T cell receptor (beta chain) was identified in a study of T cell repertoires in cytomegalovirus infection. Study-wide background: It can be stated that public TCR beta signatures indicated CMV infection as well as a matching HLA type. Study-level results: Within the response measured ex vivo, HLA-C-restricted CMV-specific TCR beta clonotypes were dominant. Frequencies of public TCR beta families were cumulated, and this identified carriers of CMV plus the relevant HLA.

In its sample, this clonotype was seen a few times. Its antigen is unidentified. TCRdb fed the reads into MiXCR, producing one record per CDR3 protein. The repertoire consists of roughly 720,000 distinct CDR3 sequences, with under 40% occurring once and the leading ten covering around 2.8%. The CDR3 consists of 17 residues. CDR1 is MDHEN, CDR2 SYDVKM, per germline. Losses at the gene ends were 5 bases for V and 0 bases for J; bases not matched to a gene: 7. The gene calls are TRBV28 and TRBJ2-2; 9 bases fit TRBD2. The sequencing sample was made of PBMCs. This TCR was sampled from a human donor in good health (CMV status not recorded). Some clones in this sample may be carry-over from other donors' samples. The CDR3 DNA is TGTGCCAGCAGTCCCGGGGGACTAGCAGCGAACACCGGGGAGCTGTTTTTT. Translation: CASSPGGLAANTGELFF.